The sequence of this T cell receptor beta chain was determined in a study of early T cells in non-severe SARS-CoV-2 infection. Each CDR3 protein gets one entry after TCRdb re-called the 5' RACE reads with MiXCR. This sample has some 78,000 distinct CDR3 sequences, with approximately 13% found just once. Germline loops: CDR1 MDHEN, CDR2 SYDVKM. There are 11 residues in the CDR3. The germline V and J ends were trimmed by 2 bases and 7 bases, with 4 bases remaining between them. The receptor comes from an adult who was a healthcare worker with PCR-confirmed SARS-CoV-2 infection or an uninfected control (not recorded which). Sequencing was performed on whole blood. The chain carries TRBV28 and TRBJ2-3; no definite D call. The CDR3 here is CASSLGNTQYF. CDR3 nucleotides: TGTGCCAGCAGTTTAGGGAATACGCAGTATTTT. The full variable domain, in which reference TRBV28 and TRBJ2-3 provide the parts outside the CDR3, is DVKVTQSSRYLVKRTGEKVFLECVQDMDHENMFWYRQDPGLGLRLIYFSYDVKMKEKGDIPEGYSVSREKKERFSLILESASTNQTSMYLCASSLGNTQYFGPGTRLTVL.